This TCR beta chain was documented in a study of graft-versus-host responses after intestinal transplantation. In the study overall: Recipients were given multivisceral, liver-intestinal, or isolated intestinal transplants. The study gave all recipients anti-thymocyte globulin induction, then tacrolimus and steroids for about three years.

The protocol was immunoSEQ multiplex PCR, while the TCRdb copy is restricted to in-frame clones and leaves out a portion. The sample lists 14,000 to 15,000 clones; around 96% were seen once. As concerns this clone: Antigen unknown.

The V end was cut by 2 bases, the J end by 2 bases, with 10 bases between. The CDR3 covers 14 residues. Germline values: CDR1 SGHDN, CDR2 FVKESK. Notes on the study in general: GvH clones detected in recipient marrow included some appearing first in ileum or blood.

The specimen was PBMCs, collected 9 days after transplant. The chain joins TRBV14 to TRBJ2-7; D may match TRBD1 or TRBD2 (5 bases each). The TCR originated in a human patient who received an intestinal transplant, so some T cells may come from the graft donor. The CDR3 sequence: CASSQWQGAYEQYF. The CDR3 bases are TGTGCCAGCAGCCAATGGCAGGGAGCCTACGAGCAGTACTTC.